This T cell receptor (beta chain) was captured by sequencing in a study of identical twins. TCRdb passed the 5' RACE reads through MiXCR, listing each CDR3 protein once. This sample has fewer than 550,000 distinct CDR3 sequences, with approximately 14% found just once. This clonotype was recorded a few times. There are 13 residues in the CDR3. Germline lookup yields CDR1 DFQATT and CDR2 SNEGSKA (reference sequence). Trimming took off 8 bases at V and 3 bases at J, with 14 bases between the two ends. This sample was shared with a second study, whose subject was yellow fever vaccine responses in identical twins.

The TCR sequence derives from a woman aged 18 to 35 in good health. The chain combines TRBV20-1 with TRBJ2-1, with TRBD1 as a possible D gene (6 bases). The sequenced sample was CD4+ T cells sorted from blood. DNA for the CDR3: TGCAGTAGGGGGTCGAGGCTCTACAATGAGCAGTTCTTC. Its protein product is CSRGSRLYNEQFF.